This T cell receptor (beta chain) originates from a study of blood T cell repertoires in COVID-19. The data were produced by immunoSEQ multiplex PCR, yet TCRdb's version contains in-frame clones alone and is incomplete. Of 390,000 or so clones in the sample, about nine tenths were seen once. CDR1 is LGHDT and CDR2 is YNNKEL in the germline V gene (reference sequence). This CDR3 comprises 15 residues. V shed 1 base, J shed 10 bases, and the junction held 5 bases outside the gene matches. V gene TRBV3-1 (or the pseudogene TRBV3-2) combines with J gene TRBJ1-6; the match to TRBD1 covers 9 bases. The TCR was taken from a woman aged 25-40 years with active or convalescent COVID-19. The source material was peripheral blood. CDR3 nucleotides: TGTGCCAGCAGCCAAGGGGACAGGGACGGCTCACCCCTCCACTTT. It encodes CASSQGDRDGSPLHF.